This T cell receptor beta chain was recovered during a study of blood T cells in healthy people across ages. Next came a second PCR, run for about 6 to 12 cycles, which used a sample-barcoded 5' primer along with a J-beta primer mix. From the 5' RACE reads, TCRdb called clonotypes with MiXCR, one entry per CDR3 protein. The sample holds about 560,000 distinct CDR3 sequences, about 25% seen once. There are 14 residues in the CDR3. The V gene's germline CDR1 is SGHAT and CDR2 FQNNGV. The donors, aged roughly 6 to 95, were healthy Caucasians from Russia. This clonotype was counted a few times. Another study also made use of these data, one on T cells of mothers and their children. That source adds: Samples were provided by three healthy Caucasian mothers and their six children. Second-PCR primer M1S introduced sample barcodes and 2-4 random nucleotides. The study obtained over 9.5 million TCR beta CDR3 reads per mother and 3 million to 3.5 million per child.

Material: blood. This sequence joins TRBV11-2 and TRBJ2-7; possibly TRBD2 for D (6 bases). The better agreement between TRBJ2-5 and the DNA end casts doubt on the J call. The TCR comes from a boy between 2 and 15 years old in good health. In nucleotides, the CDR3 is TGTGCCAGCAGCTTCCGGACTACTAAAGAGACCCAGTACTTC. The encoded protein is CASSFRTTKETQYF.